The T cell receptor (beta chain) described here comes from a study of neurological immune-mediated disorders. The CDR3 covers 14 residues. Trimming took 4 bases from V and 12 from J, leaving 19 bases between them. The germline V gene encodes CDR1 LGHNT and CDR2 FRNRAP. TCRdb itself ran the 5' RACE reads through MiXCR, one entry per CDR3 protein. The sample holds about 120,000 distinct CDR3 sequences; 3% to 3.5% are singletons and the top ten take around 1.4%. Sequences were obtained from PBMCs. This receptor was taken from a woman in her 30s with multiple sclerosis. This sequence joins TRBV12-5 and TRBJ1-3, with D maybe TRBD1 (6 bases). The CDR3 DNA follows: TGTGCTAGTGGTTCCGGGGACACTGGAAAAAACATATATTTT. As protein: CASGSGDTGKNIYF.